This T cell receptor beta chain appears in the sequencing data of a study of shared T cell receptors in the human thymus. The CDR3 length is 14 residues. Trimming pared 5 bases from V and 6 bases from J, leaving 14 bases between. Germline values: CDR1 SGHAT, CDR2 FQNNGV. TCRdb's copy holds only in-frame clones and misses some; the assay was immunoSEQ multiplex PCR. The table has approximately 660,000 clones, 70% to 90% seen once. The same specimen was also included in a second study, on human thymus T cells. That work adds: Thymus pieces cut out during corrective heart surgery were the tissue that was used. In thymic and blood repertoires alike, V and J usage looked biased. Thymic TCR repertoires of unrelated people reportedly overlapped highly.

The specimen was thymocytes. The V and J genes are TRBV11-2 and TRBJ2-4, with D possibly TRBD1 on 7 matching bases. The receptor was derived from a boy younger than two with a congenital heart defect. CDR3: CASSPQGGGNIQYF. In DNA form, the CDR3 reads TGTGCCAGCAGCCCCCAGGGGGGCGGAAACATTCAGTACTTC. Supplemented by reference TRBV11-2 and TRBJ2-4, the full variable domain reads EAGVAQSPRYKIIEKRQSVAFWCNPISGHATLYWYQQILGQGPKLLIQFQNNGVVDDSQLPKDRFSAERLKGVDSTLKIQPAKLEDSAVYLCASSPQGGGNIQYFGAGTRLSVL.